This T cell receptor beta chain was obtained from a study of blood T cell repertoires in COVID-19. Study-level background: Sites across the United States, Italy and Spain contributed samples from acute and convalescent COVID-19. T cells, B-cell-depleted T cells, or PBMCs supplied cDNA or gDNA.

Trimming stripped 3 bases from V and 8 bases from J, with 7 bases between. The CDR3 consists of 11 residues. CDR1 is SNHLY and CDR2 is FYNNEI in the germline V gene. In the authors' workflow: Amplifying reference gene primers gave estimates of nucleated cell counts. Some clones are missing from TCRdb's copy, which holds only in-frame ones; the method was immunoSEQ multiplex PCR. V and J calls plus clone size are reproduced from that table; the DNA served to infer D and trimming. Here the sample spans roughly 130,000 clones, 90% being singletons. The sequencing input was peripheral blood. This TCR was recovered from a man aged 50 to 60 with active COVID-19. This chain uses TRBV2 with TRBJ2-5; D remains ambiguous. Here the CDR3 reads CASSEQDTQYF. CDR3 bases: TGTGCCAGCAGTGAGCAGGATACCCAGTACTTC.